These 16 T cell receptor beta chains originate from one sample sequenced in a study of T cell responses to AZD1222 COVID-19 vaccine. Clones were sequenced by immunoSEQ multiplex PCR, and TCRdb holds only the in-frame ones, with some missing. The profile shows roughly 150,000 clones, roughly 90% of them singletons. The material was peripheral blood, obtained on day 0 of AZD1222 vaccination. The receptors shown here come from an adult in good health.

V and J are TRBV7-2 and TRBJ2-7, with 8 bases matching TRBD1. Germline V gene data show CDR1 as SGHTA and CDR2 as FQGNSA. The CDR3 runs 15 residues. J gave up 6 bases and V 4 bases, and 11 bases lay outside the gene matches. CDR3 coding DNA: TGTGCCAGCAGCTACGGCCGGGCAGGGGGCTCCGAGCAGTACTTC. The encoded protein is CASSYGRAGGSEQYF.

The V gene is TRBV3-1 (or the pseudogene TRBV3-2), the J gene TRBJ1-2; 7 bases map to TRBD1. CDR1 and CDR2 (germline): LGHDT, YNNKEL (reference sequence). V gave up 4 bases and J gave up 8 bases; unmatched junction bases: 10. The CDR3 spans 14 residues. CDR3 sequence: CASSPGQRTWGYTF. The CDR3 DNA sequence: TGTGCCAGCAGCCCGGGACAGAGAACTTGGGGCTACACCTTC.

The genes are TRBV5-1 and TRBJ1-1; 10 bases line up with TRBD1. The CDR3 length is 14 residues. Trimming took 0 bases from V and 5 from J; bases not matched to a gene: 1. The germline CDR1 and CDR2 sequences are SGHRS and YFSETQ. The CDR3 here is CASSLGTGGTEAFF. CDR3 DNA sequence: TGCGCCAGCAGCTTGGGGACAGGGGGAACTGAAGCTTTCTTT.

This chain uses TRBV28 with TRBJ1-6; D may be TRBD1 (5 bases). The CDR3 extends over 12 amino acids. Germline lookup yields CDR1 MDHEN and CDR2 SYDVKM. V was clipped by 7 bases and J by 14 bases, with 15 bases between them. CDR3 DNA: TGTGCCAGCACCCTCTCGGGGGGAGCCCTCCACTTT. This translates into CASTLSGGALHF.

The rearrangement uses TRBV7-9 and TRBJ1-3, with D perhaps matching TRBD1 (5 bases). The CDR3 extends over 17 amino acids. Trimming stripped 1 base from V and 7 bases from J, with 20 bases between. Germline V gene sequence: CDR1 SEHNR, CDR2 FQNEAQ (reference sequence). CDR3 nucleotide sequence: TGTGCCAGCAGCTTAGTAACAGGTTTGCTGTCGGGGAACACCATATATTTT. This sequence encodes CASSLVTGLLSGNTIYF.

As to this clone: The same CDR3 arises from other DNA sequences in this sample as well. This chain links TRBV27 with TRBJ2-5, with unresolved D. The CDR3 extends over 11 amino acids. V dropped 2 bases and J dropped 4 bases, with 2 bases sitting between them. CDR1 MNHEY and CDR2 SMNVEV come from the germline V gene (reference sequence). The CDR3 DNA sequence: TGTGCCAGCAGTTTAGGAGAGACCCAGTACTTC. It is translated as CASSLGETQYF.

The CDR3 nucleotides are TGTGCCAGCAGCCAAGACAGCTTTCAGCCCCAGCATTTT. This sequence encodes CASSQDSFQPQHF. The chain combines TRBV4-2 with TRBJ1-5, with D hard to call. CDR1 and CDR2 from the germline V gene are LGHNA and YNFKEQ. The CDR3 has 13 residues. The ends were cut back, 0 bases at V and 6 bases at J, with 6 bases in the middle.

The CDR3 is CASSLDSTRAEKLFF. Written as DNA, the CDR3 is TGCGCCAGCAGCCTGGACAGTACTAGGGCTGAAAAACTGTTTTTT. This chain uses TRBV5-1 with TRBJ1-4, with D perhaps TRBD1 (6 bases). The CDR3 sequence is 15 residues long. Germline CDR1 reads SGHRS; CDR2 reads YFSETQ. Deletions cut 4 bases from V and 7 bases from J, with 17 bases between.

CDR3 residues: CASSPWTETTEAFF. As DNA, the CDR3 is TGTGCCAGCAGCCCCTGGACAGAAACCACTGAAGCTTTCTTT. V is TRBV9 and J is TRBJ1-1, with D possibly matching TRBD1 (6 bases). The ends were cut back, 4 bases at V and 4 bases at J, with 14 bases in the middle. CDR3 length equals 14 residues. Germline V gene sequence: CDR1 SGDLS, CDR2 YYNGEE.

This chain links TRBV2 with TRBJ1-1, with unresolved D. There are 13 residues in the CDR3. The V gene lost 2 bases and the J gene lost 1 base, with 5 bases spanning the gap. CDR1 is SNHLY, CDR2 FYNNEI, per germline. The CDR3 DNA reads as TGTGCCAGCAGTGAAACAACGAACACTGAAGCTTTCTTT. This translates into CASSETTNTEAFF.

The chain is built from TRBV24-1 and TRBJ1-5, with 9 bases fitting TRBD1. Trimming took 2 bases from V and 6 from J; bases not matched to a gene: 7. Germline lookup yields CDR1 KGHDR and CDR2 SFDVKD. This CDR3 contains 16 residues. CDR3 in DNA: TGTGCCACCAGTGATTCCCGGACAGGGGACGTTCAGCCCCAGCATTTT. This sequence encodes CATSDSRTGDVQPQHF.

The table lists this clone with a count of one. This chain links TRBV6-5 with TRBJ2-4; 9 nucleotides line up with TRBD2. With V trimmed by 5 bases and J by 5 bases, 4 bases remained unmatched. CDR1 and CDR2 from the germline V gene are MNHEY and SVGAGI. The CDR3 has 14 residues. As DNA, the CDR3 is TGTGCCAGCAGTCGTAGCGGGGGCGAAAACATTCAGTACTTC. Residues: CASSRSGGENIQYF.

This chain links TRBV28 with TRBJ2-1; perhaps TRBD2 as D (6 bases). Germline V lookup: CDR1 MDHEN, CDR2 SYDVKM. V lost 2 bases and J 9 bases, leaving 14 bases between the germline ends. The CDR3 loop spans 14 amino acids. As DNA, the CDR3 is TGTGCCAGCAGTTTAGGGTCTAGCGATGGTGAGCAGTTCTTC. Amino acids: CASSLGSSDGEQFF. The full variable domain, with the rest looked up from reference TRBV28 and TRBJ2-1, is DVKVTQSSRYLVKRTGEKVFLECVQDMDHENMFWYRQDPGLGLRLIYFSYDVKMKEKGDIPEGYSVSREKKERFSLILESASTNQTSMYLCASSLGSSDGEQFFGPGTRLTVL.

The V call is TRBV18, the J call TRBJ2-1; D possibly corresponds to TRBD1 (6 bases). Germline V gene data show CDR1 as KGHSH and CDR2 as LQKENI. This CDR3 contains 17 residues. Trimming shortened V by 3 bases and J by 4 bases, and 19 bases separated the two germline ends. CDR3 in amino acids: CASSPQYRVSPYNEQFF. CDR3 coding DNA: TGTGCCAGCTCACCGCAATACAGGGTCTCTCCATACAATGAGCAGTTCTTC.

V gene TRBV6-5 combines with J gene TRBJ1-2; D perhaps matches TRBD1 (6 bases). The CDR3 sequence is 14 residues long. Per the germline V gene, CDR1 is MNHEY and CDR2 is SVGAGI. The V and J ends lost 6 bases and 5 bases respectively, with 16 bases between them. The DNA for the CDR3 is TGTGCCAGCAGCCCCTCAGGGGTCATGTATGGCTACACCTTC. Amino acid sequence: CASSPSGVMYGYTF.

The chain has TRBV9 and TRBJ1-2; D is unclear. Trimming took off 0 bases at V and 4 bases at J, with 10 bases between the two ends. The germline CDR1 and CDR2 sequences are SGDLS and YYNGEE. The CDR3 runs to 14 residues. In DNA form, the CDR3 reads TGTGCCAGCAGCGTAGGGGATCTTCGCTATGGCTACACCTTC. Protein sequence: CASSVGDLRYGYTF.